The next 8 T cell receptor beta chains were all read from a single sample in a study of shared clonotypes between healthy human individuals. Assay: immunoSEQ multiplex PCR; the TCRdb copy retains only in-frame clones and omits some. The sample holds 520,000 or so clones; about four fifths are singletons and the top ten take under 15%. Material: PBMCs. These receptors were collected from a woman between 40 and 55 years old in good health. Some clones in this sample may be carry-over from other donors' samples.

The genes are TRBV9 and TRBJ2-3; D uncertain. This CDR3 contains 11 residues. V lost 4 bases and J lost 4, with 4 bases in between. The germline CDR1 and CDR2 sequences are SGDLS and YYNGEE. The CDR3 sequence is CASSQSDTQYF. The CDR3, as DNA: TGTGCCAGCAGCCAGTCAGATACGCAGTATTTT.

Of note for this clone: The sample holds other DNA sequences that translate to the same CDR3. J is TRBJ2-5 and V is TRBV2; the D is unclear. The V gene's germline CDR1 is SNHLY and CDR2 FYNNEI. V was trimmed by 1 base and J by 4 bases, leaving 4 bases between them. The CDR3 contains 12 residues. The chain's CDR3 is CASSEGGETQYF. The CDR3 nucleotides are TGTGCCAGCAGTGAAGGGGGAGAGACCCAGTACTTC.

DNA for the CDR3: TGTGCCAGCAGCACCCGAACTAGCGGGAGCTCCTACGAGCAGTACTTC. It is translated as CASSTRTSGSSYEQYF. The chain carries TRBV5-8 and TRBJ2-7; 11 bases are a match to TRBD2. Trimming removed 4 bases from V and 0 bases from J; junction bases left unmatched: 6. The germline CDR1 and CDR2 sequences are SGHTS and YDEGEE. This CDR3 region has 16 residues.

The chain recombines TRBV30 with TRBJ2-1; D might be TRBD1 (5 bases). The V and J ends lost 0 bases and 4 bases respectively, with 13 bases between them. Looked up from germline, CDR1 is GTSNPN and CDR2 is SVGIG (reference sequence). There are 15 residues in the CDR3. CDR3 sequence (DNA): TGTGCCTGGAGTGTAGGGGCCCAGATTTACAATGAGCAGTTCTTC. Translation: CAWSVGAQIYNEQFF. The full variable domain, completed using reference TRBV30 and TRBJ2-1, is SQTIHQWPATLVQPVGSPLSLECTVEGTSNPNLYWYRQAAGRGLQLLFYSVGIGQISSEVPQNLSASRPQDRQFILSSKKLLLSDSGFYLCAWSVGAQIYNEQFFGPGTRLTVL.

This rearrangement joins TRBV2 to TRBJ2-7; a weak D match, TRBD1 (5 bases). V gave up 2 bases and J gave up 2 bases, with 7 bases separating them. The CDR3 runs to 13 residues. CDR1 and CDR2 (germline): SNHLY, FYNNEI. The CDR3 DNA reads as TGTGCCAGCAGTGAACGGACAACCTACGAGCAGTACTTC. This sequence encodes CASSERTTYEQYF.

The J gene is TRBJ2-1, the V gene TRBV19, with TRBD2 matching 8 bases. The CDR3 length is 15 residues. Germline lookup yields CDR1 LNHDA and CDR2 SQIVND (reference sequence). V lost 0 bases and J lost 2; bases outside the gene matches: 0. CDR3 region: CASSIELAAYNEQFF. The CDR3, as DNA: TGTGCCAGTAGTATAGAACTAGCGGCCTACAATGAGCAGTTCTTC.

Notes on this clone: A junction end diverges from the germline sequence, so it may reflect a read error. The V gene is TRBV10-1, the J gene TRBJ2-3; 10 positions match TRBD1. The CDR3 extends over 15 amino acids. Germline CDR1 is WNHNN and CDR2 is SYGVQD (reference sequence). The CDR3 protein is CASSEGTGVKECRDF. CDR3 bases: TGCGCCAGCAGTGAAGGGACAGGGGTAAAGGAGTGTAGGGATTTT.

A note on this clone: Just one base apart from a much larger clone, this may be a read error. The rearrangement links TRBV6-1 to TRBJ2-7; 7 nucleotides align to TRBD2. Losses at the gene ends were 1 base for V and 0 bases for J; bases not matched to a gene: 3. This CDR3 has 15 residues. Looked up from germline, CDR1 is MNHNS and CDR2 is SASEGT. The CDR3 here is CASSEGGGSSYEQYF. CDR3 coding DNA: TGTGCCAGCAGTGAAGGGGGGGGGAGCTCCTACGAGCAGTACTTC.